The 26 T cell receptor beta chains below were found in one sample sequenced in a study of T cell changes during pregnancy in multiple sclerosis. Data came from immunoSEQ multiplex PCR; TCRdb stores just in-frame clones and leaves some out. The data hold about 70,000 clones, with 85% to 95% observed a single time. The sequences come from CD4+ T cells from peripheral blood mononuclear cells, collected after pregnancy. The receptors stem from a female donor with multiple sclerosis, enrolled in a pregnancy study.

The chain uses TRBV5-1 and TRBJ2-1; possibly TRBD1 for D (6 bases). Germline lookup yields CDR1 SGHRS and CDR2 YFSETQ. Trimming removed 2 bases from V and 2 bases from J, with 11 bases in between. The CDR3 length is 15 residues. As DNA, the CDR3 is TGCGCCAGCAGCTTAAGACAGGCGGCCTACAATGAGCAGTTCTTC. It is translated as CASSLRQAAYNEQFF.

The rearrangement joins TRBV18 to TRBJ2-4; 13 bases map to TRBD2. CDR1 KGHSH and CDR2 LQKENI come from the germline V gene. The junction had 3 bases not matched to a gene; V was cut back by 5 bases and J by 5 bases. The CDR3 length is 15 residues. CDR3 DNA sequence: TGTGCCAGCTCAGGACTAGCGGGAGCGGAAAACATTCAGTACTTC. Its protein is CASSGLAGAENIQYF.

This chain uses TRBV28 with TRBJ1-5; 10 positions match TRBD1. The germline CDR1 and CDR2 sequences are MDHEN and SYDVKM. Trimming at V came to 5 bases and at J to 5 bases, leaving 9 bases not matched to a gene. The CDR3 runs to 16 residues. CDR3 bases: TGTGCCAGCAGTCCCCCCGGGACAGGGGTGCATCAGCCCCAGCATTTT. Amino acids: CASSPPGTGVHQPQHF.

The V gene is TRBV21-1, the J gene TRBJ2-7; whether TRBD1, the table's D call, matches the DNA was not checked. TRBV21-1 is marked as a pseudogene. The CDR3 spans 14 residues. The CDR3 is CASSNGQGGYEQYF. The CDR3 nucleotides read TGTGCCAGCAGCAATGGACAGGGTGGGTACGAGCAGTACTTC.

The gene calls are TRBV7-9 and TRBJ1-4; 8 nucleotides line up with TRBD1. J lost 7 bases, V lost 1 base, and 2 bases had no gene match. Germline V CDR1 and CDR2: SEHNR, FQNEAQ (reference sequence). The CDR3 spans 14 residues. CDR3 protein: CASSLDRGFEKLFF. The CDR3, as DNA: TGTGCCAGCAGCTTAGACAGGGGGTTTGAAAAACTGTTTTTT.

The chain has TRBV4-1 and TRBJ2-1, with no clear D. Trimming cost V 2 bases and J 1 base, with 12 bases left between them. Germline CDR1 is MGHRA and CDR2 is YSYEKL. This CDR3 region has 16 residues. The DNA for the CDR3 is TGCGCCAGCAGCCAACTTGACATTCTTTCCTACAATGAGCAGTTCTTC. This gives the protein CASSQLDILSYNEQFF.

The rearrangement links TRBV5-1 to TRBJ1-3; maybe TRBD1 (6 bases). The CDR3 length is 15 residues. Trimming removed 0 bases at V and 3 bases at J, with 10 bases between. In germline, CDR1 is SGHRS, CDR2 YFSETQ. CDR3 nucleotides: TGCGCCAGCAGCTTGGACAGGGTAAATGGAAACACCATATATTTT. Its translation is CASSLDRVNGNTIYF.

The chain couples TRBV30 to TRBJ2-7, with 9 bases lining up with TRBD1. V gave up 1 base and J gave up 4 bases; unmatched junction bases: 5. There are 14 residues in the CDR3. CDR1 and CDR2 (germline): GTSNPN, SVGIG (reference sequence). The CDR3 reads CAWSEGQGLYEQYF. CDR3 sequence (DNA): TGTGCCTGGAGTGAGGGACAGGGCCTTTACGAGCAGTACTTC. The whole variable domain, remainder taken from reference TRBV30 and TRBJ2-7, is SQTIHQWPATLVQPVGSPLSLECTVEGTSNPNLYWYRQAAGRGLQLLFYSVGIGQISSEVPQNLSASRPQDRQFILSSKKLLLSDSGFYLCAWSEGQGLYEQYFGPGTRLTVT.

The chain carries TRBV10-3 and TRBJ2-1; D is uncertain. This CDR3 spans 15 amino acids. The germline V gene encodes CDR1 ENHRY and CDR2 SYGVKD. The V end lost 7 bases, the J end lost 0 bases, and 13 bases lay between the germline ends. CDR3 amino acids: CAIMERPSSYNEQFF. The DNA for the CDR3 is TGTGCCATCATGGAGCGACCTAGCTCCTACAATGAGCAGTTCTTC.

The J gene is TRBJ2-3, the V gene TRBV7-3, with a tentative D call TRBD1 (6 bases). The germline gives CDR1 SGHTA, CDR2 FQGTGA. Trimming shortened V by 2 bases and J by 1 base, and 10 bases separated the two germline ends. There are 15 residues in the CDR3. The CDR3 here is CASSLLGAGTDTQYF. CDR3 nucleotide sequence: TGTGCCAGCAGCTTACTGGGGGCGGGCACAGATACGCAGTATTTT.

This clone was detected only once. CDR3 coding DNA: TGTGCCACCAGCACTGAGGACGGGGGAGCTTTCTTT. Translating gives CATSTEDGGAFF. V is TRBV15 and J is TRBJ1-1; D might be TRBD1 (5 bases). Germline CDR1 and CDR2: LNHNV and YYDKDF (reference sequence). This CDR3 is 12 amino acids long. Trimming took 4 bases from V and 10 from J, leaving 13 bases between them.

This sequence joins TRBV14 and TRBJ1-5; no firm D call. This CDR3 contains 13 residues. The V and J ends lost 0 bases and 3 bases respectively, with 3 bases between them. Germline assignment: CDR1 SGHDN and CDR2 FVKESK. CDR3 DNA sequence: TGTGCCAGCAGCCAAGACAACAATCAGCCCCAGCATTTT. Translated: CASSQDNNQPQHF.

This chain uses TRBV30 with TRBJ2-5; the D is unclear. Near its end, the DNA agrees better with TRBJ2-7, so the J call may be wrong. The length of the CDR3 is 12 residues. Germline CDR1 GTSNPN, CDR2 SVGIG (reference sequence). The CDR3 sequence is CAWSVSIYEQYF. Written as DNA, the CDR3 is TGTGCCTGGAGTGTATCCATATACGAGCAGTACTTC.

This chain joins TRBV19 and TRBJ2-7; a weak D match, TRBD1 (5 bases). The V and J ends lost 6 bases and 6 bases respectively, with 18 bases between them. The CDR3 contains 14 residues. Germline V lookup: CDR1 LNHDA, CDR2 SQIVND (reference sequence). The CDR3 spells CASSPNRQRIEQYF. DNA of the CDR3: TGTGCCAGTAGCCCAAACAGACAGAGAATCGAGCAGTACTTC. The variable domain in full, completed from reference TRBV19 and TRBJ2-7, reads DGGITQSPKYLFRKEGQNVTLSCEQNLNHDAMYWYRQDPGQGLRLIYYSQIVNDFQKGDIAEGYSVSREKKESFPLTVTSAQKNPTAFYLCASSPNRQRIEQYFGPGTRLTVT.

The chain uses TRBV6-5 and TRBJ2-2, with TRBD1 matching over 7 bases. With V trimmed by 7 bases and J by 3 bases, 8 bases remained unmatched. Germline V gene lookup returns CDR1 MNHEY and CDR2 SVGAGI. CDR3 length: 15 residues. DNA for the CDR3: TGTGCCAGCAACCCGACAGGGTGGGACACCGGGGAGCTGTTTTTT. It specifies CASNPTGWDTGELFF.

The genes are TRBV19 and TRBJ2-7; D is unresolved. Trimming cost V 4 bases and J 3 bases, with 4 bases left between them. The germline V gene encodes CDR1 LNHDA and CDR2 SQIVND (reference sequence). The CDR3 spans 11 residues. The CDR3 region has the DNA TGTGCCAGTAGTAACAGCTACGAGCAGTACTTC. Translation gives CASSNSYEQYF. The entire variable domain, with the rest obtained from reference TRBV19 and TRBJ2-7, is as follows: DGGITQSPKYLFRKEGQNVTLSCEQNLNHDAMYWYRQDPGQGLRLIYYSQIVNDFQKGDIAEGYSVSREKKESFPLTVTSAQKNPTAFYLCASSNSYEQYFGPGTRLTVT.

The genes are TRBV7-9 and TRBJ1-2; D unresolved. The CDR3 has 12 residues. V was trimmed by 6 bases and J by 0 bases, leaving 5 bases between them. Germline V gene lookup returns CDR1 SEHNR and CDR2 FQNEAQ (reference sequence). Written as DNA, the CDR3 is TGTGCCAGCAGGGGAGCTAACTATGGCTACACCTTC. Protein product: CASRGANYGYTF.

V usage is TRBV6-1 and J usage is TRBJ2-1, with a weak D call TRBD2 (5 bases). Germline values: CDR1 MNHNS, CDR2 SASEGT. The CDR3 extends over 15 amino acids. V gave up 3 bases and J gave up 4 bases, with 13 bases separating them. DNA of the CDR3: TGTGCCAGCAGTGAGGTCAAGGGAGCGTACAATGAGCAGTTCTTC. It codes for CASSEVKGAYNEQFF.

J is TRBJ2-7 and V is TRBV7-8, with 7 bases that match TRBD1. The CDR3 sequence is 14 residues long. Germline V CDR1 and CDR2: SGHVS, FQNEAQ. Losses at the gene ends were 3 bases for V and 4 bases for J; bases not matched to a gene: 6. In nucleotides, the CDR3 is TGTGCCAGCAGCTTTCCGGGACAGCCTTACGAGCAGTACTTC. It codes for CASSFPGQPYEQYF.

The CDR3 region is CASSPKEDRGGDMNTEAFF. For the CDR3, the DNA is TGTGCCAGCTCACCAAAAGAGGACCGGGGAGGGGACATGAACACTGAAGCTTTCTTT. V is TRBV18 and J is TRBJ1-1; tentative D call: TRBD1 (6 bases). Looked up from germline, CDR1 is KGHSH and CDR2 is LQKENI. The germline V and J ends were trimmed by 2 bases and 0 bases, with 22 bases remaining between them. The CDR3 is made up of 19 amino acids.

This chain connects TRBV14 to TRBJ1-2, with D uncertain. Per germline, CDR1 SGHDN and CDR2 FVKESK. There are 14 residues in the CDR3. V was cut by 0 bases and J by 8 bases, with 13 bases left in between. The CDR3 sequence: CASSQDLSGEGYTF. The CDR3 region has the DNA TGTGCCAGCAGCCAAGATCTATCCGGGGAAGGCTACACCTTC.

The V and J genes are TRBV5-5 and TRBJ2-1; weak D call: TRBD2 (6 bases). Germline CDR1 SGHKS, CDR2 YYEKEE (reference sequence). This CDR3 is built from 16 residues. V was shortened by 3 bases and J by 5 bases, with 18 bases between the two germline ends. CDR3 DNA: TGTGCCAGCAGCTCGGGGATTGGGCGGGGAAACAATGAGCAGTTCTTC. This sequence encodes CASSSGIGRGNNEQFF.

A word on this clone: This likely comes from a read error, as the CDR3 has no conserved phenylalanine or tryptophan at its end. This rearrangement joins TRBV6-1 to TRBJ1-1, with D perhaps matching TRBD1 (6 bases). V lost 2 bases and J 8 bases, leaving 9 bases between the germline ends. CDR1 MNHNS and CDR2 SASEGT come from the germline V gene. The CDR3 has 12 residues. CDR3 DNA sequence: TGTGCCAGCAGTGAAAGAGGGGGAGAAGCTTTCTTA. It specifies CASSERGGEAFL.

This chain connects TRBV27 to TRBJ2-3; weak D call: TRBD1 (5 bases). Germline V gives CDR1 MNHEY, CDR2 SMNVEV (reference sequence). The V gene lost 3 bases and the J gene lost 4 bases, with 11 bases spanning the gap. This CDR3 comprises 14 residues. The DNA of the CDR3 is TGTGCCAGCAGTTTCAGCCTAGGGGCAGATACGCAGTATTTT. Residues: CASSFSLGADTQYF.

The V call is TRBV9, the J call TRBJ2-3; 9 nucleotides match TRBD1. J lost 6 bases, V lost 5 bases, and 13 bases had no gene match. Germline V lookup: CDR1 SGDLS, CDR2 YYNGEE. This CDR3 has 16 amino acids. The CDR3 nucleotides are TGTGCCAGCAGAGCGACGGGACAGGGTAATTTCGATACGCAGTATTTT. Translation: CASRATGQGNFDTQYF.

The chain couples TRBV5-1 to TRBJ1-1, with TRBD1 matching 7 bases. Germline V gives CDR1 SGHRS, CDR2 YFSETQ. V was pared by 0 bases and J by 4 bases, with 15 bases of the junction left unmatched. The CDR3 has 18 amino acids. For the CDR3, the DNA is TGCGCCAGCAGCTTGGTCCCTTTTACAGGGGCCGGGAGCACTGAAGCTTTCTTT. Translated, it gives CASSLVPFTGAGSTEAFF.